Listed below are T cell receptor beta chains from one sample, sequenced in a study of cytomegalovirus exposure and HLA in healthy donors. Only in-frame clones appear in the TCRdb table, and some are missing; sequencing was by immunoSEQ multiplex PCR. The table includes 180,000 or so clones, 75% to 80% detected once. Sample: PBMCs. The receptor source for this set is a man aged 50 to 59 in good health and CMV-seropositive. CDR3s include the opening cysteine and the closing phenylalanine or tryptophan.

length,V,CDR3
16,TRBV9,CASSVDGAWVPGELFF
17,TRBV27,CASSFGVGQGRPPEAFF
16,TRBV6-5,CASSYWASGGGYEQYF
13,TRBV4-2,CASSQQTNEKLFF
12,TRBV28,CASGRGTSPLHF
14,TRBV5-5,CASSLKSVNSPLHF
16,TRBV9,CASSEGTSSYNSPLHF
15,TRBV5-1,CASSLDGTSFDEQFF
15,TRBV5-5,CASSPGQGGPRPQHF
14,TRBV5-6,CASRLEGGHGGYTF
14,TRBV6-6,CASRSGGNQETQYF
15,TRBV4-1,CASSQERASYNEQFF
13,TRBV6-5,CASQGVANEKLFF
13,TRBV2,CATASRGWNEQFF
12,TRBV6-1,CASKGTGDWAFF
13,TRBV28,CASTGFNTGELFF
17,TRBV18,CASSPPTTVVSGNTIYF
16,TRBV5-8,CASSSGELAGQETQYF
14,TRBV7-8,CASSLASQYQPQHF
19,TRBV5-1,CASSLPPGQGFGGANVLTF
17,TRBV5-4,CASSLEYGPGQVDTQYF
14,TRBV27,CASSLSGRTYEQYF
16,TRBV7-3,CASSPSRGGRSGELFF
15,TRBV6-5,CASSYSAGDRWPQHF
14,TRBV5-1,CASSGQGNTGELFF
16,TRBV7-2,CASSSWLQGGDRALHF
13,TRBV19,CASNPRGDEPQHF